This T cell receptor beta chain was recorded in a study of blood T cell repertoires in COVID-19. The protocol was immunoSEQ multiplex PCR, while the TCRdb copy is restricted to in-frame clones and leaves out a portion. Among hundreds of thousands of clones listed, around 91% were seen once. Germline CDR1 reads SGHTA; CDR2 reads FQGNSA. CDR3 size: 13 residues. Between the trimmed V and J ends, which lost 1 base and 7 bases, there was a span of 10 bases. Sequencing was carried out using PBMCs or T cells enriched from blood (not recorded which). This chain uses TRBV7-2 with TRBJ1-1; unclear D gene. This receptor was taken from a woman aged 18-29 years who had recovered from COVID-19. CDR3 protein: CASSLEGGGEAFF. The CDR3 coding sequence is TGTGCCAGCAGCTTAGAGGGAGGCGGTGAAGCTTTCTTT.